The T cell receptor (beta chain) described here comes from a study of blood T cell repertoires in COVID-19. About the research overall: PBMCs, B-cell-depleted T cells, or T cells provided the cDNA or gDNA that made up the material.

Using immunoSEQ multiplex PCR, the repertoire was profiled, and TCRdb retains in-frame clones only, with some absent. Seen here are about 180,000 clones, about 81% observed once, and the top ten hold about 11%. The CDR3 length is 14 residues. Germline CDR1 MDHEN, CDR2 SYDVKM. The V and J ends lost 5 bases and 8 bases respectively, with 13 bases between them. The clonotype originates from an elderly woman with COVID-19, enrolled during active disease. The sequenced sample consisted of peripheral blood. This rearrangement joins TRBV28 to TRBJ1-6; possible D gene TRBD1, 6 bases. This chain's CDR3 is CASSPRGGHSPLHF. Written as DNA, the CDR3 is TGTGCCAGCAGTCCGCGGGGGGGCCATTCACCCCTCCACTTT.